This T cell receptor (beta chain) appears in the sequencing data of a study of blood T cell repertoires in COVID-19. Study background: Acute and convalescent COVID-19 specimens originated in the United States, Italy and Spain. T cells, B-cell-depleted T cells, or PBMCs supplied cDNA or gDNA.

The sample holds one count of this clone. The protocol was immunoSEQ multiplex PCR, while the TCRdb copy is restricted to in-frame clones and leaves out a portion. The table includes about 160,000 clones, more than 85% detected once. Germline values: CDR1 SEHNR, CDR2 FQNEAQ (reference sequence). This CDR3 has 14 amino acids. V was pared by 0 bases and J by 7 bases, with 6 bases of the junction left unmatched. This clonotype was sampled from a man aged 55 to 69 with COVID-19, enrolled during active disease. The source material was peripheral blood. The chain carries TRBV7-9 and TRBJ2-7; the match to TRBD2 covers 7 bases. CDR3 bases: TGTGCCAGCAGCTTAGCGGGAGGGCCTTTAGAGCAGTACTTC. Amino acid sequence: CASSLAGGPLEQYF.